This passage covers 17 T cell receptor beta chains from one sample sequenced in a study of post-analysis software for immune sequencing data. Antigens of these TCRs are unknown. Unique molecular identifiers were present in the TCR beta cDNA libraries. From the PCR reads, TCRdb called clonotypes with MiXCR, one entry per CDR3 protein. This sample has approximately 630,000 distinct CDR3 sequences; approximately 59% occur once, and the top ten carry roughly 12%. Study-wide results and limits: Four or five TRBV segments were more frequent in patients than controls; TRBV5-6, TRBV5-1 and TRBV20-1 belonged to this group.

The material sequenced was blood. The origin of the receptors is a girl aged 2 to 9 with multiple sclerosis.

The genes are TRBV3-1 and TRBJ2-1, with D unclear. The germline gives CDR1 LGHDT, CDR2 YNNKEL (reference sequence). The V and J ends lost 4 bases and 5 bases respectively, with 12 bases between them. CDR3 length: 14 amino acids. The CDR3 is CASSRRTFHNEQFF. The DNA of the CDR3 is TGTGCCAGCAGCCGCAGGACGTTTCACAATGAGCAGTTCTTC.

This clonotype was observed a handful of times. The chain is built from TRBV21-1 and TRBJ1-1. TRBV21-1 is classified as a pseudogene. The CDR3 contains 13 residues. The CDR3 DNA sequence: TGTGCCAGCAGCAAACAACAGACCTATGAAGCTTTCTTT. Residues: CASSKQQTYEAFF.

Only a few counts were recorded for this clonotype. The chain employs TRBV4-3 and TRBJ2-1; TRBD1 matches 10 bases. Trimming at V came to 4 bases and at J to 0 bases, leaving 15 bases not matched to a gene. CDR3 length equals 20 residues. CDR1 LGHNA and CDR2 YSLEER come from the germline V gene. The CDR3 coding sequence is TGCGCCAGCAGCCCCCAAGGGACAGGGGCATACTATGGCTCCTACAATGAGCAGTTCTTC. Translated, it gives CASSPQGTGAYYGSYNEQFF.

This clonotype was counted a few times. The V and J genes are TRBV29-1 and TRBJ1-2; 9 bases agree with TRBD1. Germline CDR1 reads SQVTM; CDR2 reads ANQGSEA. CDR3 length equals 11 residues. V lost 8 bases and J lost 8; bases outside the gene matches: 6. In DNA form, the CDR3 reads TGCAGCTCAAGACAGGGGGAAGGCTACACCTTC. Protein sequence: CSSRQGEGYTF.

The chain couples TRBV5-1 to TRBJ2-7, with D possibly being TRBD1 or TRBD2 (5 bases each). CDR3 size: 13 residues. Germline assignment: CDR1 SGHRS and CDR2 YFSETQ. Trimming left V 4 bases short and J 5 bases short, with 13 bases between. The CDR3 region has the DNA TGCGCCAGCAGCCGTGGGGGTCAGGACGAGCAGTACTTC. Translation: CASSRGGQDEQYF.

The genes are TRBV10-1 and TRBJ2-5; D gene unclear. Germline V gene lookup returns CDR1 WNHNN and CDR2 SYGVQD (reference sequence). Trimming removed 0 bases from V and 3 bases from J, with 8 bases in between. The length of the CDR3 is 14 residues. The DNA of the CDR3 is TGCGCCAGCAGTGAGTCGCAAGAGGAAGAGACCCAGTACTTC. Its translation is CASSESQEEETQYF.

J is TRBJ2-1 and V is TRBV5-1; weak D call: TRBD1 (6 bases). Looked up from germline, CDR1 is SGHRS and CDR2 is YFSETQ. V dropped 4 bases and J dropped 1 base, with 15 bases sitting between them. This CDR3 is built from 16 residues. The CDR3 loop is CASSTINRESYNEQFF. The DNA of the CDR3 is TGCGCCAGCAGCACCATTAACAGGGAGTCCTACAATGAGCAGTTCTTC.

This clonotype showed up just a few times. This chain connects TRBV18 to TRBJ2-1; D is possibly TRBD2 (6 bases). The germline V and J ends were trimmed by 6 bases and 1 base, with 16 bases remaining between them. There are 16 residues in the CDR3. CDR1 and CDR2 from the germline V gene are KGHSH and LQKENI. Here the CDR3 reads CASSPVAGWSYNEQFF. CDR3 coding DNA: TGTGCCAGCTCTCCGGTTGCGGGATGGTCCTACAATGAGCAGTTCTTC. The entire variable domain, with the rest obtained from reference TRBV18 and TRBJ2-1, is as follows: NAGVMQNPRHLVRRRGQEARLRCSPMKGHSHVYWYRQLPEEGLKFMVYLQKENIIDESGMPKERFSAEFPKEGPSILRIQQVVRGDSAAYFCASSPVAGWSYNEQFFGPGTRLTVL.

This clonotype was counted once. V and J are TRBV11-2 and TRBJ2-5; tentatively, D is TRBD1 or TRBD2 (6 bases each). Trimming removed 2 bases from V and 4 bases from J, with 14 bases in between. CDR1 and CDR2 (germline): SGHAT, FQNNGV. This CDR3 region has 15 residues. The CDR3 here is CASSLRPGAPETQYF. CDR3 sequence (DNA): TGTGCCAGCAGCTTAAGGCCGGGGGCCCCAGAGACCCAGTACTTC.

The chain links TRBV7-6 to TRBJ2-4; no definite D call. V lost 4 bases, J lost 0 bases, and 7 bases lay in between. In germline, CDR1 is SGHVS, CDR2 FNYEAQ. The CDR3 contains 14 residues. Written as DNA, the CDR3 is TGTGCCAGCAGCTCTCCCTTAGCCAAAAACATTCAGTACTTC. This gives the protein CASSSPLAKNIQYF.

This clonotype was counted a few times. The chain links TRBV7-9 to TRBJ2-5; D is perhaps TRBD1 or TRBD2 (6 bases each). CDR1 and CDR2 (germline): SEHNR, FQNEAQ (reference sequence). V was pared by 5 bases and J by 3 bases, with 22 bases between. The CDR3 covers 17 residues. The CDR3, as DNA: TGTGCCAGCAGCCTAGGGGGGCAGTCAATTGGAGAAGAGACCCAGTACTTC. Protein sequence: CASSLGGQSIGEETQYF. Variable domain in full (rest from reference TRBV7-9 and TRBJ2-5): DTGVSQNPRHKITKRGQNVTFRCDPISEHNRLYWYRQTLGQGPEFLTYFQNEAQLEKSRLLSDRFSAERPKGSFSTLEIQRTEQGDSAMYLCASSLGGQSIGEETQYFGPGTRLLVL.

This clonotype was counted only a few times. The CDR3 is CSGGHLNTEAFF. The CDR3 DNA is TGCAGCGGTGGACACTTGAACACTGAAGCTTTCTTT. The chain combines TRBV29-1 with TRBJ1-1; TRBD1 is a possible D gene (5 bases). This CDR3 region has 12 residues. Germline V lookup: CDR1 SQVTM, CDR2 ANQGSEA. V shed 7 bases and J shed 0 bases, with 9 bases lying between them.

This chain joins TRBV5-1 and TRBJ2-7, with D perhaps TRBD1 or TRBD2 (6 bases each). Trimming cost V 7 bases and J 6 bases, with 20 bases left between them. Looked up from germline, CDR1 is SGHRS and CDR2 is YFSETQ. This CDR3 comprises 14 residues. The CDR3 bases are TGCGCCAGCGGCGGGACACCGTCGGGTCGCGAGCAGTACTTC. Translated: CASGGTPSGREQYF.

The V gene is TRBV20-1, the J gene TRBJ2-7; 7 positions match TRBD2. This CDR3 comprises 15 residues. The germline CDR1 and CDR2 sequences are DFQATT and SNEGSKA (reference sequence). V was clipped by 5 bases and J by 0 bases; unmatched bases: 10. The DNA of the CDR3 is TGCAGTGCTCTCGAGCGGGACCCCAGCTCCTACGAGCAGTACTTC. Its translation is CSALERDPSSYEQYF.

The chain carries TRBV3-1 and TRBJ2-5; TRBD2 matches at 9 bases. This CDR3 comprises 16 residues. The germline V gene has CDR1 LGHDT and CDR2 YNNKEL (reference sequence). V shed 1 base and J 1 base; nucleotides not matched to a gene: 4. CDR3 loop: CASSQGLAATQETQYF. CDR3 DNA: TGTGCCAGCAGCCAAGGACTAGCGGCTACCCAAGAGACCCAGTACTTC.

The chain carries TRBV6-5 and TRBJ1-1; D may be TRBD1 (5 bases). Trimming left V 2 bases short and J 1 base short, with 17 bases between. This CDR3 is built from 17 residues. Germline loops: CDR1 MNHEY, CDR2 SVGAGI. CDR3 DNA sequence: TGTGCCAGCAGTTACCTCGGAACTGGGGGGGGGAACACTGAAGCTTTCTTT. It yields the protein CASSYLGTGGGNTEAFF.

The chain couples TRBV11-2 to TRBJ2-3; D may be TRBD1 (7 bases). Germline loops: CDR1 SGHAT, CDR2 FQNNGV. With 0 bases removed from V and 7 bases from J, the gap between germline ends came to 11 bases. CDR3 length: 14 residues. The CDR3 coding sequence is TGTGCCAGCAGCTTAGATGGAGGGGGCAATACGCAGTATTTT. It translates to CASSLDGGGNTQYF.